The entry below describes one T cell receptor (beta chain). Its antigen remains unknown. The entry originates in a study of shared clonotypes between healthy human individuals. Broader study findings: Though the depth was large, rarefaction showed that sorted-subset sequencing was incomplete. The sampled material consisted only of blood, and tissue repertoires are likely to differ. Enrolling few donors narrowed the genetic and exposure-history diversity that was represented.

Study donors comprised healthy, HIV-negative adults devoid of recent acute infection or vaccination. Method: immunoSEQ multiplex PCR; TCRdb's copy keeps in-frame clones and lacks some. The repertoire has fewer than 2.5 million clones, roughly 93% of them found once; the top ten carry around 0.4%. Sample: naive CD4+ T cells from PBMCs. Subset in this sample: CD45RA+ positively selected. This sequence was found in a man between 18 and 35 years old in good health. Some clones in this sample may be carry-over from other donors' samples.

CDR3 bases: TGTGCCAGCAGTGAATGGGCGAATTCCTACAATGAGCAGTTCTTC. This encodes CASSEWANSYNEQFF. The rearrangement links TRBV2 to TRBJ2-1; no clear D gene. Germline assignment: CDR1 SNHLY and CDR2 FYNNEI. V shed 2 bases and J shed 1 base, with 9 bases lying between them. The CDR3 covers 15 residues.